This T cell receptor beta chain came from a study of blood T cell repertoires in COVID-19. Sequencing was performed with immunoSEQ multiplex PCR; in TCRdb, only in-frame clones are kept and a portion is missing. The sample contains about 250,000 clones, 65% to 90% of which appear only once. Seattle researchers signed up patients amid active infection and tracked them longitudinally. This clonotype was sampled from a middle-aged man with COVID-19, enrolled during active disease. Material: peripheral blood.

CDR3 region: CASSTRTLNTEAFF. Here the CDR3 DNA reads TGTGCCAGCAGCACTAGGACTCTGAACACTGAAGCTTTCTTT. The rearrangement joins TRBV3-1 (or the pseudogene TRBV3-2) to TRBJ1-1; D gene uncertain. Looked up from germline, CDR1 is LGHDT and CDR2 is YNNKEL (reference sequence). Trimming took 5 bases from V and 0 from J, leaving 10 bases between them. The CDR3 has 14 residues.